This TCR beta chain was sequenced for a study of OX40 agonist ivuxolimab in advanced cancers. General observations from the study: The mean number of expanded clones was higher in CD8+ T cells than in CD4+.

Points on this clone: Its target is not known.

Assay used: immunoSEQ multiplex PCR; TCRdb lists only in-frame clones, some missing. Of tens of thousands of clones listed, approximately 90% are singletons. Trimming left V 5 bases short and J 5 bases short, with 10 bases between. CDR1 MNHNS and CDR2 SASEGT come from the germline V gene. This CDR3 spans 14 amino acids. The genes are TRBV6-1 and TRBJ1-6, with D perhaps matching TRBD1 (6 bases). Sequenced material: CD4+ or CD8+ T cells sorted from blood, taken in a trial of the OX40 agonist ivuxolimab. This clonotype originated in an adult with an advanced solid tumor such as melanoma, head and neck, liver or kidney cancer. CDR3 nucleotide sequence: TGTGCCAGCAGTATACAGGGAGATAATTCACCCCTCCACTTT. Amino acids: CASSIQGDNSPLHF.